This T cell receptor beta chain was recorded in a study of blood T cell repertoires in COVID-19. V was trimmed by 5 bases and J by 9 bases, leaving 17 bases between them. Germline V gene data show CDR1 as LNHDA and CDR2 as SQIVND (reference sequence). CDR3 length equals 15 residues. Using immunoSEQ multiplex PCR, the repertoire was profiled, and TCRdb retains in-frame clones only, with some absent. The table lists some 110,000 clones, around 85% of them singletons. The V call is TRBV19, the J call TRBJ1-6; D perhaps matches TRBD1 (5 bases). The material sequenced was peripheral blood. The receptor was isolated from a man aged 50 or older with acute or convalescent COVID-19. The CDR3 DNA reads TGTGCCAGTAGTTATCTGGGGGGATACGGTTCACCCCTCCACTTT. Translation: CASSYLGGYGSPLHF.